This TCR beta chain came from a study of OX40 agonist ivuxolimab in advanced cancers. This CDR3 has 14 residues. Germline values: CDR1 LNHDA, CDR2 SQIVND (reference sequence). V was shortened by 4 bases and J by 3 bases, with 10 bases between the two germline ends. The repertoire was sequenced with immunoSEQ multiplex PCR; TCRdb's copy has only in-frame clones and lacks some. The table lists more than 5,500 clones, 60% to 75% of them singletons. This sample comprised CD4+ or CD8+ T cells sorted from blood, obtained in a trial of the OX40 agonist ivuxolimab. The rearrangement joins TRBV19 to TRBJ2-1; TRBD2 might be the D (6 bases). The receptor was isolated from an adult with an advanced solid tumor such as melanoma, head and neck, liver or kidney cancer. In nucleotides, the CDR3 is TGTGCCAGTAGTACCGGGACTGGCTACAATGAGCAGTTCTTC. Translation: CASSTGTGYNEQFF.